This TCR beta chain stems from a study of OX40 agonist ivuxolimab in advanced cancers. Study findings and constraints: There were, on average, more expanded clones in CD8+ T cells than in CD4+.

Germline V gives CDR1 LNHDA, CDR2 SQIVND (reference sequence). The CDR3 runs 13 residues. V was cut by 5 bases and J by 3 bases, with 11 bases left in between. Generated by immunoSEQ multiplex PCR, the TCRdb table keeps only in-frame clones and is missing some. The sample lists approximately 77,000 clones; 70% to 90% were seen once. Concerning this clone: Its antigen remains unidentified.

The gene calls are TRBV19 and TRBJ2-7, with a possible D match to TRBD1 (5 bases). This sample comprised CD4+ or CD8+ T cells sorted from blood, obtained in a trial of the OX40 agonist ivuxolimab. The sequence was obtained from an adult with an advanced solid tumor such as melanoma, head and neck, liver or kidney cancer. In DNA form, the CDR3 reads TGTGCCAGTAGTGCGACCCAGGGCTACGAGCAGTACTTC. Its protein is CASSATQGYEQYF.